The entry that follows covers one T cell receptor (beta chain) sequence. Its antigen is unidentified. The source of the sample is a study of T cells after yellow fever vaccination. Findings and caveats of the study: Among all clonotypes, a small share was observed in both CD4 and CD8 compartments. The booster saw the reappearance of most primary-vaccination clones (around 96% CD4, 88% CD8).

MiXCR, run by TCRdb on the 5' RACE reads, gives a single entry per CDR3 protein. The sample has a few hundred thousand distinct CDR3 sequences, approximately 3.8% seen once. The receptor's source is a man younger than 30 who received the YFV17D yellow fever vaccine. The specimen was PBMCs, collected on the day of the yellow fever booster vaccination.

The CDR3 loop is CASRTSGGADTQYF. For the CDR3, the DNA is TGTGCCAGCAGGACTAGCGGGGGCGCAGATACGCAGTATTTT. This chain connects TRBV6-6 to TRBJ2-3, with 12 positions matching TRBD2. Trimming at V came to 6 bases and at J to 4 bases, leaving 2 bases not matched to a gene. Germline-derived CDR1 and CDR2 are MNHNY and SVGAGI (reference sequence). CDR3 length: 14 residues.